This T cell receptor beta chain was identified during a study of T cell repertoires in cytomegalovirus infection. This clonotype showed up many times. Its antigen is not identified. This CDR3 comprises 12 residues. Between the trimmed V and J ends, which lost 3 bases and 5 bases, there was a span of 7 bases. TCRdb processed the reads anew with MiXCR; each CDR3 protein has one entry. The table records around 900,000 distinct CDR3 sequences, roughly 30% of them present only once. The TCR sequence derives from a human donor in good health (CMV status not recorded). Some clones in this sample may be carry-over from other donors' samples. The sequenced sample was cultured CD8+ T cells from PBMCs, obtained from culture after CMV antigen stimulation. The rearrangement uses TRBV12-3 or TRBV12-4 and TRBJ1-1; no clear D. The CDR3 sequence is CASSLVQTEAFF. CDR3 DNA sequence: TGTGCCAGCAGTTTGGTTCAAACTGAAGCTTTCTTT.